Sequencing of this TCR beta chain was carried out in a study of beta chain features in type 1 diabetes. Study overall: Healthy donors resembled patients in age, gender and cell yields. Findings and caveats of the study: At VDJ recombination sites, type 1 diabetes patients had fewer insertions and more deleted nucleotides.

The study reverse transcribed the entire isolated RNA, so it sequenced expressed TCRB transcripts. Produced via immunoSEQ multiplex PCR; TCRdb's table is partial and in-frame only. The sample shows about 900,000 clones, 17% of them seen only once. The CDR3 length is 14 residues. Germline V CDR1 and CDR2: MNHNY, SVGAGI (reference sequence). Trimming shortened V by 6 bases and J by 3 bases, and 15 bases separated the two germline ends. Comments on this clone: Its antigen is not identified.

Sequencing was performed on naive CD4+ T cells from blood. The receptor's source is a woman aged 18-29 years in good health. This chain connects TRBV6-6 to TRBJ2-7, with a possible D match to TRBD1 (6 bases). The CDR3 coding sequence is TGTGCCAGCAGGAATACAGGGACCCGCTACGAGCAGTACTTC. It yields the protein CASRNTGTRYEQYF.